This TCR beta chain was identified during a study of CD8 T cells in ankylosing spondylitis. General study findings and limits: The authors reported significant enrichment of disease-linked clones in matched ankylosing spondylitis synovial fluid. Made up of about eight highly homologous variants, a TCR beta motif appeared characteristic of ankylosing spondylitis blood. CD8+ by phenotype, disease-linked clones were relatively rare in peripheral blood. Reactive arthritis synovial fluid and blood were previously reported to contain some motif variants.

Germline trimming cut 7 bases from V and 5 bases from J; bases unmatched to any gene: 2. The CDR3 loop spans 14 amino acids. Germline CDR1 ENHRY, CDR2 SYGVKD. For TCR beta, libraries came from quantitative 5'-RACE with molecular barcodes. TCRdb reprocessed the 5' RACE reads with MiXCR, giving one entry per CDR3 protein. Of about 540,000 distinct CDR3 sequences listed, roughly an eighth were seen once; the top ten hold around 6.8%. Regarding this clonotype: What it binds is unknown.

This TCR derives from a male donor with ankylosing spondylitis. The source material was blood, either unsorted or a sorted T cell fraction (not recorded which). The rearrangement uses TRBV10-3 and TRBJ1-6; 10 bases align to TRBD1. CDR3 nucleotides: TGTGCCATCAAAGGGACAGGGGATAATTCACCCCTCCACTTT. Encoded protein: CAIKGTGDNSPLHF.